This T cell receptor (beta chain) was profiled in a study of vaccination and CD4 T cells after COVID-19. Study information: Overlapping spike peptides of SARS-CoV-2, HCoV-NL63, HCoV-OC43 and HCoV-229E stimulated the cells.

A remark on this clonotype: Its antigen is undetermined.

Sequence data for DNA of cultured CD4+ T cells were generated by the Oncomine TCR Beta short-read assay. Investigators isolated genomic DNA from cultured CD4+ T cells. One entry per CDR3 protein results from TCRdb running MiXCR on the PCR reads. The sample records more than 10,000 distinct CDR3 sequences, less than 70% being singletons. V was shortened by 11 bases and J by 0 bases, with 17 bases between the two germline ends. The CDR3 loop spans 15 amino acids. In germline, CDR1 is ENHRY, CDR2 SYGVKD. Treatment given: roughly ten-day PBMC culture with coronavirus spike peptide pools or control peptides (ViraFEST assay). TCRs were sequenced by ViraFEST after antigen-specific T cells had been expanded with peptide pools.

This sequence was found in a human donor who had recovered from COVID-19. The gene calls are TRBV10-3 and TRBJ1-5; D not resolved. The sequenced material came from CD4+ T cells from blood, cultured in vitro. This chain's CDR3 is CAAGNEGFSNQPQHF. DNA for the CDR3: TGTGCCGCGGGGAATGAGGGCTTTAGCAATCAGCCCCAGCATTTT.